This T cell receptor (beta chain) was sequenced in a study of response to subunit inactivated influenza vaccine. Overall study findings and caveats: Only a handful of new T cells, the authors suggested, are recruited with each seasonal influenza vaccination.

This clonotype was counted between two and nine times. As yet, its antigen is unknown. From germline, CDR1 is SGDLS and CDR2 YYNGEE. V was cut by 0 bases and J by 5 bases, with 22 bases left in between. This CDR3 comprises 18 residues. TCRdb itself ran the RT-PCR reads through MiXCR, one entry per CDR3 protein. There are around 480,000 distinct CDR3 sequences in the sample; 11% occur only once, and roughly 12% lies in the top ten. This sample comprised PBMCs from blood, obtained 40 to 50 days after vaccination. J is TRBJ2-3 and V is TRBV9; the D gene could be TRBD1 or TRBD2 (5 bases each). The receptor was isolated from a man aged 50 or older who received an inactivated influenza vaccine. The CDR3 loop is CASSVGGGPDLWGDTQYF. Written as DNA, the CDR3 is TGTGCCAGCAGCGTAGGTGGGGGACCCGACCTGTGGGGAGATACGCAGTATTTT.